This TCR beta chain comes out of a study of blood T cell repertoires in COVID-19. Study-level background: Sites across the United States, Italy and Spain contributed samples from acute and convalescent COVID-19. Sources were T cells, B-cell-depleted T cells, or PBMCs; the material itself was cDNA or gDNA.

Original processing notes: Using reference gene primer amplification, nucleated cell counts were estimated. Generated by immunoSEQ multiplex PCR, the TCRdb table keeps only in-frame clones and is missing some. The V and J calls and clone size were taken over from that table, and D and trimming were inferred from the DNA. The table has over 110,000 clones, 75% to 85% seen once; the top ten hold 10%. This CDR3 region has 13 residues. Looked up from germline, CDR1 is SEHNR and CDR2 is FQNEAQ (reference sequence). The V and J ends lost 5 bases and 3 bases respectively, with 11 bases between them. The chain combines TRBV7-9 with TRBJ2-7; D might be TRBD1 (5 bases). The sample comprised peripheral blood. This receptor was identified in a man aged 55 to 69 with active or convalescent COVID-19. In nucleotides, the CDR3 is TGTGCCAGCAGCCCAGGACAAAACTACGAGCAGTACGTC. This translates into CASSPGQNYEQYV.